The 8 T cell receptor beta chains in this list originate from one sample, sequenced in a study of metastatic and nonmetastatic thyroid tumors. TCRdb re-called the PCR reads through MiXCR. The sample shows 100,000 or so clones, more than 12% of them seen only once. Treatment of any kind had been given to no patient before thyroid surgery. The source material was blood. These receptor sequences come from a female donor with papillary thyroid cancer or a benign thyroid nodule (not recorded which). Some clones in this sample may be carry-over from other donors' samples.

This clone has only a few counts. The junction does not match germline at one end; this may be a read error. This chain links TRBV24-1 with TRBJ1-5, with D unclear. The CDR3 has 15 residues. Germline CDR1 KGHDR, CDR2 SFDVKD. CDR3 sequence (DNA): TGTGCCACCAGTGGGGCAGACAATAGCAATCATCCCCAGCATTTT. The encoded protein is CATSGADNSNHPQHF.

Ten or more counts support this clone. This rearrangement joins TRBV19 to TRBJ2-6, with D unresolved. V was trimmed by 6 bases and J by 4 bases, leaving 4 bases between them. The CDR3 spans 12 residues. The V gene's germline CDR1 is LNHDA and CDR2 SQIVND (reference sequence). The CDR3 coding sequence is TGTGCCAGTAGGGCAGGGGCCAACGTCCTGACTTTC. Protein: CASRAGANVLTF.

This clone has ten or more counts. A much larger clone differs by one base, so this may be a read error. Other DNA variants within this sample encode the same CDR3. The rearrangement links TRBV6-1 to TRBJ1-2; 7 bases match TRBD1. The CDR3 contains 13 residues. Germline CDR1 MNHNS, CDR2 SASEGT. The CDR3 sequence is CASSEPGGQILYF. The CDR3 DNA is TGTGCCAGCAGTGAACCAGGGGGACAGATACTTTACTTC.

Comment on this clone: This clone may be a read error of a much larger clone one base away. The CDR3 reads CSAVAEEQYF. For the CDR3, the DNA is TGCAGTGCGGTGGCGGAAGAGCAGTACTTC. This chain joins TRBV20-1 and TRBJ2-7; no reliable D call. The CDR3 has 10 amino acids. Germline assignment: CDR1 DFQATT and CDR2 SNEGSKA (reference sequence). V was trimmed by 6 bases and J by 7 bases, leaving 10 bases between them.

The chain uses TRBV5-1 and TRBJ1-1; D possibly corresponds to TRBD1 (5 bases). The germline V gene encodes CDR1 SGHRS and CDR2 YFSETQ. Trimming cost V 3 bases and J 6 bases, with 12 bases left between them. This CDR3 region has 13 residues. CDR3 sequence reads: CASSSRVLAEAFF. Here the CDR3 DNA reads TGCGCCAGCAGCTCCAGGGTCCTGGCTGAAGCTTTCTTT.

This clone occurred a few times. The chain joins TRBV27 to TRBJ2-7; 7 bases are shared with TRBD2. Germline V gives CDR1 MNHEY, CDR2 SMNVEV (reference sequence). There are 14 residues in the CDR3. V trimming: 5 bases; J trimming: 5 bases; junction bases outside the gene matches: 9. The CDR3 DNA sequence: TGTGCCAGCAGTGGGGGAGGGTTACCGAACGAGCAGTACTTC. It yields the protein CASSGGGLPNEQYF.

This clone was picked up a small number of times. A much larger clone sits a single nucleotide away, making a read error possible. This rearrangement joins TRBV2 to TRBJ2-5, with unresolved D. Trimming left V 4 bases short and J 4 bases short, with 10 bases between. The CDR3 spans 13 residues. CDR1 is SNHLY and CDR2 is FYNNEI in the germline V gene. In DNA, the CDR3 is TGTGCCAGCAGTGTAAATCTTTTAGAGACCCAGTACTTC. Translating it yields CASSVNLLETQYF.

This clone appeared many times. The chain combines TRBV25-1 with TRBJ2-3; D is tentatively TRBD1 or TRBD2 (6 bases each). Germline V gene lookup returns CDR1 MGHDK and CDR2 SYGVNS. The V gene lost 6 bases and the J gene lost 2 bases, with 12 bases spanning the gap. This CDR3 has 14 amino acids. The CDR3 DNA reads TGTGCCAGCAGGGAAGGGGGGATCACAGATACGCAGTATTTT. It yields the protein CASREGGITDTQYF.